This T cell receptor beta chain was captured in a study of T and B cells in COVID-19 patients. About the study: Peripheral blood came from COVID-19 patients with active infection or after recovery. Of 20 active-infection patients, over 9 were critically ill with mechanical ventilation or extracorporeal membrane oxygenation. Study-wide results and caveats: Exclusive to the recovered cohort were some 2,500 TCR clusters, 30 to 40 of them with low generation probability. Patients with COVID-19 reportedly showed strongly skewed T cell receptor beta variable and joining gene usage.

This clonotype rates as medium-sized. Its antigen is unidentified. TRB was amplified from around 250-460 ng of blood genomic DNA. BIOMED2 TRB-A/B primer pools were used in multiplex TRB PCR. A single record per CDR3 protein comes from TCRdb applying MiXCR to the multiplex PCR reads. Of roughly 7,800 distinct CDR3 sequences listed, 26% are singletons. Germline CDR1 MNHEY, CDR2 SVGAGI. V lost 6 bases, J lost 6 bases, and 24 bases lay in between. This CDR3 has 18 residues. Sequenced: blood. The chain combines TRBV6-5 with TRBJ1-6, with a weak D call TRBD1 (5 bases). The source of this sequence is a human donor with active COVID-19. The CDR3 coding sequence is TGTGCCAGCAGCATAGGCCCACCAGGGTGGGGCAGTAATTCACCCCTCCACTTT. This translates into CASSIGPPGWGSNSPLHF.